This T cell receptor (beta chain) was sequenced in a study of T-cell reconstitution after alpha-beta-depleted transplantation in children. Overall study results and limits: From newly produced T cells came most of the T-cell counts and diversity one year after transplant. About two months after transplant, alpha-beta T cells reportedly came from several hundred expanded graft clones. Some patients owed their high day-60 TCRbeta diversity to surviving recipient T cells and thymic progenitors.

Construction of the TCRbeta library involved unique molecular identifiers. Via MiXCR, TCRdb re-called the PCR reads, giving one row per CDR3 protein. Here the sample spans approximately 490,000 distinct CDR3 sequences, more than 9% being singletons. This clonotype was counted many times. Its target is unknown. This CDR3 has 14 amino acids. The V segment lost 3 bases and the J segment 3 bases; nucleotides outside the gene matches: 2. Germline V gives CDR1 MDHEN, CDR2 SYDVKM. The source was PBMCs, collected before TCRalphabeta/CD19-depleted stem cell transplant. The V and J genes are TRBV28 and TRBJ2-1; 7 nucleotides align to TRBD2. The receptor was isolated from a child under 10 years old with inherited bone marrow failure, due to receive a stem cell transplant. Here the CDR3 DNA reads TGTGCCAGCAGTTTTGCGGGAGACTACAATGAGCAGTTCTTC. Protein sequence: CASSFAGDYNEQFF. The whole variable domain, remainder taken from reference TRBV28 and TRBJ2-1, is DVKVTQSSRYLVKRTGEKVFLECVQDMDHENMFWYRQDPGLGLRLIYFSYDVKMKEKGDIPEGYSVSREKKERFSLILESASTNQTSMYLCASSFAGDYNEQFFGPGTRLTVL.